The clone carrying this T cell receptor beta chain was seen a handful of times. Its antigen is not known. These data belong to a study of beta chain features in type 1 diabetes. Study at large: Patients did not differ from healthy donors in age, gender or cell yield. Summed over all samples, the examined sorted cells came to fewer than 120,000,000. General observations from the study: TCRB CDR3 length was moderately but significantly reduced in all four CD4+ subsets of Type 1 diabetes patients. Cells with high TCR expression could be over-represented when cDNA is sequenced.

There are 12 residues in the CDR3. V was pared by 1 base and J by 13 bases, with 4 bases of the junction left unmatched. Germline V gives CDR1 MDHEN, CDR2 SYDVKM. Every isolated RNA sample was fully reverse transcribed, so sequencing captured expressed TCRB transcripts. TCRdb's copy holds only in-frame clones and misses some; the assay was immunoSEQ multiplex PCR. The sample yields roughly 150,000 clones, under 9.5% seen once. Markers CD45RO/CCR7/CD25/CD127/CD95/CD27 served to sort CD4+ naive, central memory, regulatory and stem cell-like memory cells. This clonotype was sampled from a man younger than 35 with type 1 diabetes. V and J are TRBV28 and TRBJ2-1; 7 positions agree with TRBD2. The material sequenced was central memory CD4+ T cells from blood. The CDR3 DNA reads as TGTGCCAGCAGTTTATCGGCGGGAGACCAGTTCTTC. It yields the protein CASSLSAGDQFF.